Sequencing of this T cell receptor (beta chain) was carried out in a study of regulatory T cells in long-lasting Graves disease. Germline-derived CDR1 and CDR2 are LGHDT and YNNKEL (reference sequence). V was shortened by 1 base and J by 0 bases, with 13 bases between the two germline ends. CDR3 size: 17 residues. The authors built TCR beta libraries using iRepertoire HTBI primers and Arm-PCR of CDR3 regions. TCRdb itself ran the multiplex PCR reads through MiXCR, one entry per CDR3 protein. The sample lists 350,000 to 550,000 distinct CDR3 sequences, about 15% occurring once. Indicated time point: newly diagnosed GD, antithyroid drugs for less than 3 months. After RNA was extracted from PBMCs, the TCR library was made from it. This clonotype was observed many times. The antigen is undetermined. Study-wide points: Fewer public clonotypes were shared by new patients (approximately 1,000) than by persistent patients (fewer than 3,000).

These same data were also listed under a study on T cells in Graves' hyperthyroidism and ophthalmopathy.

The source is a woman aged 45-60 years with Graves disease. Specimen: peripheral blood mononuclear cells (PBMCs), collected at new diagnosis, from a patient treated with antithyroid drugs. V is TRBV3-1 and J is TRBJ1-3, with D possibly being TRBD1 (5 bases). For the CDR3, the DNA is TGTGCCAGCAGCCAAGGCAGGAGACAGACCTCTGGAAACACCATATATTTT. Translated: CASSQGRRQTSGNTIYF.